These 17 T cell receptor beta chains were sequenced from one sample in a study of OX40 agonist ivuxolimab in advanced cancers. Assay: immunoSEQ multiplex PCR; the TCRdb copy retains only in-frame clones and omits some. The sample lists 70,000 to 100,000 clones; about 85% were seen once. The specimen comprised CD4+ or CD8+ T cells sorted from blood, sampled in a trial of the OX40 agonist ivuxolimab. The source of these receptors is an adult with an advanced solid tumor such as melanoma, head and neck, liver or kidney cancer.

This clone showed up just a few times. V gene TRBV10-3 combines with J gene TRBJ2-4; 9 nucleotides line up with TRBD1. CDR3 size: 14 residues. Trimming cost V 5 bases and J 5 bases; bases outside gene matches: 4. Germline-derived CDR1 and CDR2 are ENHRY and SYGVKD. The CDR3 is CAISQGQGENIQYF. DNA of the CDR3: TGTGCCATCAGTCAGGGACAGGGAGAAAACATTCAGTACTTC.

For the CDR3, the DNA is TGTGCCAGCAGCTTAGCGGGGGGACTTCGGAATGAGCAGTTCTTC. This translates into CASSLAGGLRNEQFF. The V gene is TRBV7-2, the J gene TRBJ2-1; a possible D gene is TRBD2 (6 bases). From germline, CDR1 is SGHTA and CDR2 FQGNSA. V lost 0 bases and J lost 7, with 13 bases in between. The CDR3 loop spans 15 amino acids.

The rearrangement joins TRBV30 to TRBJ1-1, with 10 bases identical to TRBD1. V shed 4 bases and J 4 bases; nucleotides not matched to a gene: 9. The germline gives CDR1 GTSNPN, CDR2 SVGIG (reference sequence). The CDR3 totals 15 residues. The CDR3 is CAWTSKGQGSTEAFF. The DNA of the CDR3 is TGTGCCTGGACTTCCAAGGGACAGGGGAGCACTGAAGCTTTCTTT. The whole variable domain, remainder taken from reference TRBV30 and TRBJ1-1, is SQTIHQWPATLVQPVGSPLSLECTVEGTSNPNLYWYRQAAGRGLQLLFYSVGIGQISSEVPQNLSASRPQDRQFILSSKKLLLSDSGFYLCAWTSKGQGSTEAFFGQGTRLTVV.

V gene TRBV5-4 combines with J gene TRBJ1-2, with 8 bases lining up with TRBD1. The junction had 6 bases not matched to a gene; V was cut back by 4 bases and J by 4 bases. Germline V gene sequence: CDR1 SGHNT, CDR2 YYREEE (reference sequence). This CDR3 spans 14 amino acids. The DNA for the CDR3 is TGTGCCAGCAGCCTGAGGGACAGGTTCTATGGCTACACCTTC. Residues: CASSLRDRFYGYTF.

In nucleotides, the CDR3 is TGCGCCAGCAGCCAAGATACGTTAGGGATGGATGGGGCCAACGTCCTGACTTTC. This encodes CASSQDTLGMDGANVLTF. The chain carries TRBV4-3 and TRBJ2-6; D is undetermined. This CDR3 comprises 18 residues. Trimming shortened V by 0 bases and J by 3 bases, and 15 bases separated the two germline ends. Germline lookup yields CDR1 LGHNA and CDR2 YSLEER.

This rearrangement joins TRBV27 to TRBJ1-1; tentatively, D is TRBD1 (5 bases). The V end was cut by 2 bases, the J end by 11 bases, with 12 bases between. CDR1 is MNHEY, CDR2 SMNVEV, per germline (reference sequence). The CDR3 length is 12 residues. CDR3 DNA sequence: TGTGCCAGCAGTTTACCAGGGATGGCGGCTTTCTTT. Translation: CASSLPGMAAFF.

The V call is TRBV28, the J call TRBJ2-2, with D possibly being TRBD1 or TRBD2 (5 bases each). The CDR3 consists of 13 residues. Trimming pared 7 bases from V and 6 bases from J, leaving 12 bases between. Per germline, CDR1 MDHEN and CDR2 SYDVKM. Here the CDR3 DNA reads TGTGCCAGCAAATCAGGGACGGCCGGGGAGCTGTTTTTT. This translates into CASKSGTAGELFF.

The V gene is TRBV7-9, the J gene TRBJ2-1; no reliable D call. The CDR3 loop spans 12 amino acids. Trimming stripped 1 base from V and 3 bases from J, with 1 base between. CDR1 and CDR2 (germline): SEHNR, FQNEAQ (reference sequence). Here the CDR3 reads CASSLGYNEQFF. CDR3 bases: TGTGCCAGCAGCTTAGGCTACAATGAGCAGTTCTTC.

The chain uses TRBV9 and TRBJ2-3, with D possibly matching TRBD2 (6 bases). V gave up 0 bases and J gave up 3 bases, with 11 bases separating them. The CDR3 covers 15 residues. CDR1 SGDLS and CDR2 YYNGEE come from the germline V gene. The CDR3 DNA follows: TGTGCCAGCAGCGTAGAACTAGCCGTTACAGATACGCAGTATTTT. Its protein product is CASSVELAVTDTQYF.

The rearrangement joins TRBV10-2 to TRBJ2-6, with D possibly being TRBD2 (5 bases). Trimming stripped 6 bases from V and 0 bases from J, with 15 bases between. The CDR3 extends over 17 amino acids. Germline values: CDR1 WSHSY, CDR2 SAAADI. CDR3 in amino acids: CASSHSGLNSGANVLTF. For the CDR3, the DNA is TGCGCCAGCAGCCACTCTGGACTTAACTCTGGGGCCAACGTCCTGACTTTC.

The rearrangement links TRBV19 to TRBJ2-2; 9 positions match TRBD1. V lost 3 bases and J lost 3; bases outside the gene matches: 2. This CDR3 comprises 15 residues. CDR1 LNHDA and CDR2 SQIVND come from the germline V gene (reference sequence). CDR3 region: CASSMGDRDTGELFF. CDR3 nucleotide sequence: TGTGCCAGTAGTATGGGGGACAGGGACACCGGGGAGCTGTTTTTT.

This chain connects TRBV4-3 to TRBJ1-1, with TRBD1 identical over 9 bases. The trim removed 6 bases at V and 1 base at J, leaving 3 bases unmatched. Looked up from germline, CDR1 is LGHNA and CDR2 is YSLEER. The CDR3 sequence is 14 residues long. The CDR3 bases are TGCGCCAGCAGTCGACAGGGGGGGAACACTGAAGCTTTCTTT. This encodes CASSRQGGNTEAFF.

The chain links TRBV19 to TRBJ1-4; 9 nucleotides align to TRBD1. The CDR3 runs 16 residues. Germline trimming cut 6 bases from V and 4 bases from J; bases unmatched to any gene: 9. Germline CDR1 and CDR2: LNHDA and SQIVND (reference sequence). The CDR3 reads CASRGDLDRGNEKLFF. Written as DNA, the CDR3 is TGTGCCAGTAGAGGGGACTTGGACAGGGGTAATGAAAAACTGTTTTTT. The full variable domain, rest sourced from reference TRBV19 and TRBJ1-4, is DGGITQSPKYLFRKEGQNVTLSCEQNLNHDAMYWYRQDPGQGLRLIYYSQIVNDFQKGDIAEGYSVSREKKESFPLTVTSAQKNPTAFYLCASRGDLDRGNEKLFFGSGTQLSVL.

V gene TRBV28 combines with J gene TRBJ1-2; D might be TRBD1 (5 bases). V was cut by 10 bases and J by 7 bases, with 25 bases left in between. Germline lookup yields CDR1 MDHEN and CDR2 SYDVKM. The CDR3 is 15 amino acids. DNA for the CDR3: TGTGCCATCCCCGGAGCGGCCCCCGGGACGGGTGGCTACACCTTC. Amino acid sequence: CAIPGAAPGTGGYTF.

This chain uses TRBV4-3 with TRBJ2-2, with unresolved D. The CDR3 length is 16 residues. CDR1 is LGHNA and CDR2 is YSLEER in the germline V gene. Deletions cut 1 base from V and 1 base from J, with 10 bases between. The CDR3: CASSQGSHRNTGELFF. For the CDR3, the DNA is TGCGCCAGCAGCCAAGGGAGCCACAGGAACACCGGGGAGCTGTTTTTT.

The rearrangement joins TRBV5-4 to TRBJ2-3; 8 bases line up with TRBD1. The ends lost 1 base at V and 4 bases at J; junction bases unmatched: 5. CDR1 is SGHNT and CDR2 is YYREEE in the germline V gene (reference sequence). This CDR3 spans 15 amino acids. As DNA, the CDR3 is TGTGCCAGCAGCTTGATGACAGGGGCCCCAGATACGCAGTATTTT. Protein: CASSLMTGAPDTQYF.

This clone was observed a single time. The rearrangement joins TRBV6-1 to TRBJ1-2; weak D call: TRBD1 (5 bases). Trimming pared 5 bases from V and 4 bases from J, leaving 17 bases between. CDR1 MNHNS and CDR2 SASEGT come from the germline V gene. This CDR3 is 15 amino acids long. CDR3 coding DNA: TGTGCCAGCAGTTCACAGGCCTTCGGGGCCTATGGCTACACCTTC. This translates into CASSSQAFGAYGYTF.